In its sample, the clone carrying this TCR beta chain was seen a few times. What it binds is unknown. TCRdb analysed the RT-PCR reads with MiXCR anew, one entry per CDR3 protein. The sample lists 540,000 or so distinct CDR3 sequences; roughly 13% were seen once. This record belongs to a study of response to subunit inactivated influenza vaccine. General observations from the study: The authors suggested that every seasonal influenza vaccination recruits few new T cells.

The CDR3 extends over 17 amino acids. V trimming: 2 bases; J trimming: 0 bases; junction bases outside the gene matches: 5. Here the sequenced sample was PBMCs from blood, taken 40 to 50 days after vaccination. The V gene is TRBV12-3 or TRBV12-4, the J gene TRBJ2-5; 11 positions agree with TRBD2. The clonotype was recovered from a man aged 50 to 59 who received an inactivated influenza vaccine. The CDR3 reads CASSLLAGGPYQETQYF. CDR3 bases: TGTGCCAGCAGTTTACTAGCGGGAGGCCCGTACCAAGAGACCCAGTACTTC.